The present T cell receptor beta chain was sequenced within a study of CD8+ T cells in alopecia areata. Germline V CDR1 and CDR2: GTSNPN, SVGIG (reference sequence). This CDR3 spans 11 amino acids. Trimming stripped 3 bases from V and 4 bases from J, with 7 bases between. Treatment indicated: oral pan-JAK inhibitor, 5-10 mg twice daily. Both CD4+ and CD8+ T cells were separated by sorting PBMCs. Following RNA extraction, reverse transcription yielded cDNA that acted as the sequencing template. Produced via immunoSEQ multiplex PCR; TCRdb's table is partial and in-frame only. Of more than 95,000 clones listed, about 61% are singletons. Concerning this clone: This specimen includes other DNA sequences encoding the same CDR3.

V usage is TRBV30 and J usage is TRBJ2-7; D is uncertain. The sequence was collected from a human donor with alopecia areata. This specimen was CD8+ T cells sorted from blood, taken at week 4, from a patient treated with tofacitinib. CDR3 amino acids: CAWSGGYEQYF. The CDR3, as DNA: TGTGCCTGGAGCGGCGGATACGAGCAGTACTTC.